The following is a T cell receptor (beta chain) sequence with its context. Its matching antigen is unknown. Naive CD8 cells comprised CD45RO-negative, CCR7-positively selected cells, excluding terminally differentiated effector memory CD45RA+ cells. Nashville, Tennessee was home to all donors, each a Caucasian adult. This CDR3 is built from 15 residues. The V segment lost 2 bases and the J segment 2 bases; nucleotides outside the gene matches: 5. The germline CDR1 and CDR2 sequences are SNHLY and FYNNEI. This specimen belongs to a study of shared clonotypes between healthy human individuals. The overall study: Two female and three male donors aged 18 to 49 were enrolled.

Assay used: immunoSEQ multiplex PCR; TCRdb lists only in-frame clones, some missing. The sample yields about 590,000 clones, 95% seen once. Study-level points and caveats: Estimated richness values were generally larger in naive subsets than in memory subsets.

What was sequenced was naive CD8+ T cells sorted from blood. This chain joins TRBV2 and TRBJ1-2; 7 nucleotides line up with TRBD1. The clonotype originates from a woman in her thirties in good health. Written as DNA, the CDR3 is TGTGCCAGCAGTGAACGCCCAGGGGGGAACTATGGCTACACCTTC. Amino acids: CASSERPGGNYGYTF.